This T cell receptor beta chain appears in the sequencing data of a study of cytomegalovirus exposure and HLA in healthy donors. V lost 3 bases and J lost 4; bases outside the gene matches: 7. The CDR3 has 16 residues. Germline V gene lookup returns CDR1 SGHKS and CDR2 YYEKEE (reference sequence). The PCR had 60 Vbeta and 13 Jbeta primers. The assay was immunoSEQ multiplex PCR, and TCRdb's table has in-frame clones only and misses some. The table shows some 150,000 clones, with just over 75% occurring only once. Study-wide points: In a later analysis, productive TCRs from donors in an Asian-associated ancestry cluster reportedly carried fewer N-insertions than the cohort mean. Investigators reported approximately 150 TCR beta chains as tied to cytomegalovirus. Most CMV-associated TCR beta chains were later found to appear HLA-restricted.

Turning to this clone: Its antigen is unknown.

The rearrangement uses TRBV5-5 and TRBJ2-2, with 9 bases fitting TRBD1. Sequenced material: PBMCs. This sequence was found in a woman aged 25 to 39 in good health and CMV-seropositive. The CDR3 DNA is TGTGCCAGCAGCTGGACAGGGGTTGACGGCACCGGGGAGCTGTTTTTT. Residues: CASSWTGVDGTGELFF.